The TCR beta chain described here comes from a study of blood T cells in healthy people across ages. Study-level points and caveats: A conclusive naive versus antigen-experienced comparison was prevented by the unsorted PBMCs. More naive CD4+ cells and higher diversity marked long-lived donors relative to aged donors.

The CDR3 extends over 14 amino acids. Trimming removed 0 bases at V and 0 bases at J, with 7 bases between. The germline CDR1 and CDR2 sequences are DFQATT and SNEGSKA (reference sequence). A sample-barcoded 5' primer and a J-beta primer mix were used in a second PCR of roughly 7 to 11 cycles. Each of the cDNA molecules was tagged by a template-switch adaptor with 12 random nucleotides. Each CDR3 protein is one row after TCRdb ran MiXCR on the 5' RACE reads. Altogether about 620,000 distinct CDR3 sequences are present, around 21% being singletons, with the ten largest covering 3% to 4.5%. As for this clonotype: What it binds is not known.

Sample: blood. The source of this sequence is a man aged 65 to 79 in good health. The rearrangement joins TRBV20-1 to TRBJ2-3, with D unclear. CDR3 DNA: TGCAGTGCTAGAGAGGGTAGCAGCACAGATACGCAGTATTTT. Its translation is CSAREGSSTDTQYF.